The clone carrying this TCR beta chain has a count of ten or more. Its antigen remains unidentified. From the germline J gene comes the end of the CDR3, since the read stops 3 residues before it. Donors gave about 5 to 8.5 ml heparinized peripheral whole blood. CDR3 length: 16 amino acids. V lost 0 bases to trimming and J lost 0 bases, with 9 bases between them. From germline, CDR1 is MGHRA and CDR2 YSYEKL. The source of the sample is a study of T cell clonality in common variable immunodeficiency. Whole-study results and caveats: CVID subjects shared fewer TCRbeta clones than healthy controls did.

CVID and control samples used equivalent genomic DNA input. Sequenced by immunoSEQ multiplex PCR; TCRdb stores in-frame clones only, minus some. This repertoire lists 45,000 to 55,000 clones without singletons; 5% to 7% sits in the top ten. The rearrangement links TRBV4-1 to TRBJ2-1; the D gene is possibly TRBD1 (6 bases). The sequenced sample was peripheral blood mononuclear cells. The receptor comes from a person between 18 and 70 years old in good health. The CDR3 DNA, read in part, is TGCGCCAGCAGCCAAGAGGACAGCAGCTCCTACAATGAG. Translation: CASSQEDSSSYNE. The full CDR3 protein reads CASSQEDSSSYNEQFF.